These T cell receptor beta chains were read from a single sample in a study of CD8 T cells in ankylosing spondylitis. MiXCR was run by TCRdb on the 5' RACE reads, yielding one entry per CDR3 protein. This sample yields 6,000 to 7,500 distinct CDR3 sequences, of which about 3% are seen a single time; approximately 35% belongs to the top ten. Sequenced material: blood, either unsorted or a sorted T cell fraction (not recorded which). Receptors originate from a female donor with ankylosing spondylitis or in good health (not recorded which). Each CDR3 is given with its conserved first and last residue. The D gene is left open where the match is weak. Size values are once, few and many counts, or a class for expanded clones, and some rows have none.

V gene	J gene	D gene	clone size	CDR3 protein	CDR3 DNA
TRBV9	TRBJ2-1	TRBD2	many	CASSPRSGGANEQFF	TGTGCCAGCAGCCCCCGCAGCGGGGGGGCCAATGAGCAGTTCTTC
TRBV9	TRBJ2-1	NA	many	CASSEVGGPGEQFF	TGTGCCAGCAGCGAAGTTGGAGGGCCGGGTGAGCAGTTCTTC
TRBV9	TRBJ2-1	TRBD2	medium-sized	CASSARPGLAVDEQFF	TGTGCCAGCAGCGCTCGACCGGGACTAGCGGTCGATGAGCAGTTCTTC
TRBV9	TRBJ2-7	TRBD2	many	CASSVGTSLYEQYF	TGTGCCAGCAGCGTAGGGACTAGTCTCTACGAGCAGTACTTC
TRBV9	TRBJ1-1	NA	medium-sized	CASSVVSANTEAFF	TGTGCCAGCAGCGTAGTAAGCGCGAACACTGAAGCTTTCTTT
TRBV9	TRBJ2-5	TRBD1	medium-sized	CASRSGTGQETQYF	TGTGCCAGCAGGTCCGGGACAGGTCAAGAGACCCAGTACTTC
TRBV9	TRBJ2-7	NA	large	CASSVVDRGEQYF	TGTGCCAGCAGCGTCGTGGACAGAGGCGAGCAGTACTTC
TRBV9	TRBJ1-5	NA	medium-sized	CASSVSPDRNQPQHF	TGTGCCAGCAGCGTTAGCCCGGACAGAAATCAGCCCCAGCATTTT
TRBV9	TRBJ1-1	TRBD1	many	CASSAEDRGTNTEAFF	TGTGCCAGCAGCGCCGAGGACAGGGGAACGAACACTGAAGCTTTCTTT
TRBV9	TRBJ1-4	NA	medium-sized	CASSAPGLETEKLFF	TGTGCCAGCAGCGCGCCGGGTTTAGAAACAGAAAAACTGTTTTTT
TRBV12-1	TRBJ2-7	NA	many	CASALEAGSYEQYF	TGTGCCAGCGCTCTAGAGGCCGGCTCCTACGAGCAGTACTTC
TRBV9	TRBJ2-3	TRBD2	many	CASSVGALGLADTDTQYF	TGTGCCAGCAGCGTAGGGGCTTTGGGACTAGCGGACACAGATACGCAGTATTTT
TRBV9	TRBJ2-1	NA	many	CASSGYNEQFF	TGTGCCAGCAGCGGGTACAATGAGCAGTTCTTC
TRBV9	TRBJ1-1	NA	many	CASSPPSRSEAFF	TGTGCCAGCAGCCCACCCTCCAGGAGTGAAGCTTTCTTT
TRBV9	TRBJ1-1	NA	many	CASSATVNTEAFF	TGTGCCAGCAGCGCGACAGTGAACACTGAAGCTTTCTTT
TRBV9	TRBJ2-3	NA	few	CASSVWDAGGTDTQYF	TGTGCCAGCAGCGTTTGGGACGCCGGAGGCACAGATACGCAGTATTTT
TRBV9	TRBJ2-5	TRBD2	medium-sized	CASSPRLAGYETQYF	TGTGCCAGCAGCCCGAGACTAGCGGGGTACGAGACCCAGTACTTC
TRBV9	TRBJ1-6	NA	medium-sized	CASSATGPGSPLHF	TGTGCCAGCAGCGCTACGGGCCCGGGATCACCCCTCCACTTT
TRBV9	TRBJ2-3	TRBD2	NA	CASSVGVAGATVTQYF	TGTGCCAGCAGCGTAGGTGTAGCGGGGGCCACCGTTACGCAGTATTTT
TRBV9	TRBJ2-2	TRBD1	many	CASSGIAGGGNTGELFF	TGTGCCAGCAGCGGGATCGCAGGGGGTGGGAACACCGGGGAGCTGTTTTTT
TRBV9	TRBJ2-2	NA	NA	CASSYGTGGGELFF	TGTGCCAGCAGCTACGGGACTGGGGGCGGGGAGCTGTTTTTT
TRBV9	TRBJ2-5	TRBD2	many	CASSPQAGMGVETQYF	TGTGCCAGCAGCCCCCAAGCGGGAATGGGGGTGGAGACCCAGTACTTC
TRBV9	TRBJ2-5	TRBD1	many	CASSPGTGGQETQYF	TGTGCCAGCAGCCCCGGGACAGGGGGCCAAGAGACCCAGTACTTC
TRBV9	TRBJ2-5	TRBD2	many	CASTTGLAGIQETQYF	TGTGCCAGCACCACCGGACTAGCGGGGATCCAAGAGACCCAGTACTTC